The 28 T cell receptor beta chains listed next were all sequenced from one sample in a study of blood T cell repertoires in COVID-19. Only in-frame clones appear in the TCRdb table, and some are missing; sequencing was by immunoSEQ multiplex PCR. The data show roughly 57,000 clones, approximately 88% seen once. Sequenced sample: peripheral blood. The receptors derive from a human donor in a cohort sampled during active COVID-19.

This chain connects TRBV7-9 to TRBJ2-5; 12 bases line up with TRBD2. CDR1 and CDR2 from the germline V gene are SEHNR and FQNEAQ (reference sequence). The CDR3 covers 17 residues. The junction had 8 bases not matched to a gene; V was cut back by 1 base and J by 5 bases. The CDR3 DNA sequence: TGTGCCAGCAGCTTAGTGTCTAGCGGGGGGGCCGGCGAGACCCAGTACTTC. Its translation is CASSLVSSGGAGETQYF.

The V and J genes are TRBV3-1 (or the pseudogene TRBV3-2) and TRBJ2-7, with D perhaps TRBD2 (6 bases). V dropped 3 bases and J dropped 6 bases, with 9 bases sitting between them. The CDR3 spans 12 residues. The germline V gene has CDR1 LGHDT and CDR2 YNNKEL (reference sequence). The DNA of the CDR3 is TGTGCCAGCAGCCACGGGGGAGGCGAGCAGTACTTC. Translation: CASSHGGGEQYF.

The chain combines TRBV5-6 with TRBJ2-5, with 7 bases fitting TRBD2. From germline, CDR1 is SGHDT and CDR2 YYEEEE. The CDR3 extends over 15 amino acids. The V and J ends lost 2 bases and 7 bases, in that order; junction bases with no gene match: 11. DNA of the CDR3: TGTGCCAGCAGCTTCGACCTAGCGGTATCGGGGACCCAGTACTTC. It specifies CASSFDLAVSGTQYF.

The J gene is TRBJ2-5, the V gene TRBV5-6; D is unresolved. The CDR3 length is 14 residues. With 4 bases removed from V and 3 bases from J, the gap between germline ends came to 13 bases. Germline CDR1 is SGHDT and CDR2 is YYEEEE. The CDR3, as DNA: TGTGCCAGCAGCCGACCCGGAGCTGAAGAGACCCAGTACTTC. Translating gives CASSRPGAEETQYF.

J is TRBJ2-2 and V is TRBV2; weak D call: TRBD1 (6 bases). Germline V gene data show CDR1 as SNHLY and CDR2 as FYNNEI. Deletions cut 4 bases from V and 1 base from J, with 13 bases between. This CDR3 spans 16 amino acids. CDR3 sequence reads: CASSGGRDKNTGELFF. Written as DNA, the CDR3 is TGTGCCAGCAGTGGGGGCCGGGACAAGAACACCGGGGAGCTGTTTTTT.

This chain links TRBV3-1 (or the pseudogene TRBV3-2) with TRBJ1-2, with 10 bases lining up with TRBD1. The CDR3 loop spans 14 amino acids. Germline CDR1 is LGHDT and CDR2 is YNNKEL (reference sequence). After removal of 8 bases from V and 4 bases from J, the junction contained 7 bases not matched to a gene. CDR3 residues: CASGGDRGGYGYTF. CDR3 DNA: TGTGCCAGCGGAGGGGACAGGGGCGGCTATGGCTACACCTTC.

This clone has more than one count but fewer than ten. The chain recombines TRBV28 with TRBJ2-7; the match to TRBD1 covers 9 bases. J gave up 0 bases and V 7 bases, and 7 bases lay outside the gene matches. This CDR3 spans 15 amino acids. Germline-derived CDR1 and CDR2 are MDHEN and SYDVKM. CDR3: CASTGGTGYSYEQYF. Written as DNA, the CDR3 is TGTGCCAGCACCGGAGGGACAGGGTACTCCTACGAGCAGTACTTC.

The CDR3 sequence: CASGLAPRTGSLYGYTF. CDR3 nucleotides: TGTGCTAGTGGTTTGGCCCCGCGGACAGGGTCCCTCTATGGCTACACCTTC. The chain recombines TRBV12-5 with TRBJ1-2; 8 nucleotides match TRBD1. V was clipped by 1 base and J by 4 bases; unmatched bases: 11. In germline, CDR1 is LGHNT, CDR2 FRNRAP. The CDR3 length is 17 residues.

CDR3 sequence reads: CASSPNQRLVETQYF. The CDR3, as DNA: TGTGCCAGCAGCCCGAACCAGCGGTTGGTTGAGACCCAGTACTTC. The chain recombines TRBV5-6 with TRBJ2-5, with a weak D call TRBD2 (5 bases). With 4 bases removed from V and 5 bases from J, the gap between germline ends came to 18 bases. Germline loops: CDR1 SGHDT, CDR2 YYEEEE. There are 15 residues in the CDR3.

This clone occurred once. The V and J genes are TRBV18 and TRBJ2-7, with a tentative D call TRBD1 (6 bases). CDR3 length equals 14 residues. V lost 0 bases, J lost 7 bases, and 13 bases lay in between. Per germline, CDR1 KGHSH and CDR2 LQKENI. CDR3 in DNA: TGTGCCAGCTCACCACCCGCGAAAGGGGGAGAGCAGTACTTC. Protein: CASSPPAKGGEQYF.

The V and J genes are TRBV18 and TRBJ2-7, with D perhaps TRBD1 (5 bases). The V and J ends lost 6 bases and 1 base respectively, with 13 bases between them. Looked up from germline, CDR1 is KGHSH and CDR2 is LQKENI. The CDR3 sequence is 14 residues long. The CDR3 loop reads CASSQTGGSYEQYF. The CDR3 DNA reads TGTGCCAGCTCTCAAACAGGCGGATCCTACGAGCAGTACTTC.

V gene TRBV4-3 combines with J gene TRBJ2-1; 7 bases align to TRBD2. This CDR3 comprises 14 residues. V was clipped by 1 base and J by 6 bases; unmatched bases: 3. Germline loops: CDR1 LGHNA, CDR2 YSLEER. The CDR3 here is CASSQAGTTNEQFF. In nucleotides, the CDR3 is TGCGCCAGCAGCCAAGCCGGGACTACCAATGAGCAGTTCTTC.

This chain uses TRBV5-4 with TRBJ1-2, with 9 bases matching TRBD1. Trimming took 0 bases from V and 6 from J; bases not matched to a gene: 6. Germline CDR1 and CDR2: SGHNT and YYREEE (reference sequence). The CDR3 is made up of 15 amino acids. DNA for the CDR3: TGTGCCAGCAGCTTGGGGGGGACAGGGTGGGATGGCTACACCTTC. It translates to CASSLGGTGWDGYTF. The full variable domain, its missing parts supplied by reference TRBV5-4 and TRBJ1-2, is ETGVTQSPTHLIKTRGQQVTLRCSSQSGHNTVSWYQQALGQGPQFIFQYYREEENGRGNFPPRFSGLQFPNYSSELNVNALELDDSALYLCASSLGGTGWDGYTFGSGTRLTVV.

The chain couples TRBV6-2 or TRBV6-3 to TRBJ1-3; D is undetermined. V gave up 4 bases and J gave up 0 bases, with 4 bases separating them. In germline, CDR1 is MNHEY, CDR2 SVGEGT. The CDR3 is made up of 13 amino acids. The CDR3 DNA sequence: TGTGCCAGCAGTTCCAGCTCTGGAAACACCATATATTTT. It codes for CASSSSSGNTIYF.

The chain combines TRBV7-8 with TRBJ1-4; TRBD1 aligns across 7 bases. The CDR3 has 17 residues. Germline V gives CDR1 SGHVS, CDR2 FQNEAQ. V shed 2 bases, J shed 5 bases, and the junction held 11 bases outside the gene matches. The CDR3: CASSLRTGYDANEKLFF. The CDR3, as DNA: TGTGCCAGCAGCTTACGGACAGGTTACGACGCGAATGAAAAACTGTTTTTT.

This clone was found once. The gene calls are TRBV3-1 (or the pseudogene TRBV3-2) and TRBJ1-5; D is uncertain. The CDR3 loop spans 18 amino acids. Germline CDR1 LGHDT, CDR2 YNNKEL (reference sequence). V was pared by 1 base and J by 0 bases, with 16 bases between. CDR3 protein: CASSQGTIGDGSNQPQHF. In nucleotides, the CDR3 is TGTGCCAGCAGCCAAGGTACAATCGGGGATGGTAGCAATCAGCCCCAGCATTTT.

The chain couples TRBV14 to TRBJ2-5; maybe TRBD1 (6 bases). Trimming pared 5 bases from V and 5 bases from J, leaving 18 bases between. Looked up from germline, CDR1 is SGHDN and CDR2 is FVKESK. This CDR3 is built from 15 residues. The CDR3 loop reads CASSSLGHRDETQYF. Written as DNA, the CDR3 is TGTGCCAGCAGCTCACTAGGCCACAGGGACGAGACCCAGTACTTC.

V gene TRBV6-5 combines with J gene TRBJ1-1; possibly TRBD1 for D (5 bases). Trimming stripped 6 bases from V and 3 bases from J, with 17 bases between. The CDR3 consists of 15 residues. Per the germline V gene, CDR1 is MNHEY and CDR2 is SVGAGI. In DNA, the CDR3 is TGTGCCAGCAGCGGCGGGGGGGTCGGGGACACTGAAGCTTTCTTT. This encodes CASSGGGVGDTEAFF.

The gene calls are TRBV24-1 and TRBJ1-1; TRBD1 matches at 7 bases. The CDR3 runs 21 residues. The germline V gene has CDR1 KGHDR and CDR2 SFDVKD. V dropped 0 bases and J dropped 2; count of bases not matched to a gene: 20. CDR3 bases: TGTGCCACCAGTGATTTGCGAGAACCAACACGGGAAGGGGGCGCAAACACTGAAGCTTTCTTT. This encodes CATSDLREPTREGGANTEAFF.

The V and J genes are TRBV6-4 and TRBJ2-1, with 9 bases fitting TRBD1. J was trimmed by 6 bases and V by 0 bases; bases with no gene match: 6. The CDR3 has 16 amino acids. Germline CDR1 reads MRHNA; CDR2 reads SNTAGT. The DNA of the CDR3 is TGTGCCAGCAGTGACTCCGGGACAGGGTTCTCCAATGAGCAGTTCTTC. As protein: CASSDSGTGFSNEQFF.

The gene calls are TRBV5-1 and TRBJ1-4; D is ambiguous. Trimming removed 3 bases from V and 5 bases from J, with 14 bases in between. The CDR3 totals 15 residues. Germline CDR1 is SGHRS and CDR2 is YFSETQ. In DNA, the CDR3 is TGCGCCAGCAGCTCCACAGAAAGTCAGAATGAAAAACTGTTTTTT. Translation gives CASSSTESQNEKLFF.

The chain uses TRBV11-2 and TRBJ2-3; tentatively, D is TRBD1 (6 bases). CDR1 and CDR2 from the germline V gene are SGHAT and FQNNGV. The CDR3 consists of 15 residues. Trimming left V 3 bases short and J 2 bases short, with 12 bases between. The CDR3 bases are TGTGCCAGCAGCTTCTGGGACAAGACCACAGATACGCAGTATTTT. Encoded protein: CASSFWDKTTDTQYF.

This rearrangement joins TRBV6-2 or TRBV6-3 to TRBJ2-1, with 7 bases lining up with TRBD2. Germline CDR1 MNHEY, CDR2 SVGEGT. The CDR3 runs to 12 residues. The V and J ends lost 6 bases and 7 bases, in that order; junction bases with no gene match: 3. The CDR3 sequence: CASSRLANEQFF. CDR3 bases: TGTGCCAGCAGCAGACTAGCAAATGAGCAGTTCTTC.

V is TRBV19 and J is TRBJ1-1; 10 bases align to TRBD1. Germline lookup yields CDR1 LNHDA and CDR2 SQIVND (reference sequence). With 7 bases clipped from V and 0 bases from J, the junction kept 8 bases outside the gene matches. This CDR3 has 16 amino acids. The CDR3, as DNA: TGTGCCAGTACCCCTCGGGACAGGGGAATGAACACTGAAGCTTTCTTT. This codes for CASTPRDRGMNTEAFF. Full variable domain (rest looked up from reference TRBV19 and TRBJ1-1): DGGITQSPKYLFRKEGQNVTLSCEQNLNHDAMYWYRQDPGQGLRLIYYSQIVNDFQKGDIAEGYSVSREKKESFPLTVTSAQKNPTAFYLCASTPRDRGMNTEAFFGQGTRLTVV.

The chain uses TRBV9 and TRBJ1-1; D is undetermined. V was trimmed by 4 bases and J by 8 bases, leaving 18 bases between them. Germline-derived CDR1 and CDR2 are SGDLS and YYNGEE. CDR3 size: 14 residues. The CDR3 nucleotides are TGTGCCAGCAGCATTTCCGATCTTCCCCGGGAAGCTTTCTTT. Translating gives CASSISDLPREAFF.

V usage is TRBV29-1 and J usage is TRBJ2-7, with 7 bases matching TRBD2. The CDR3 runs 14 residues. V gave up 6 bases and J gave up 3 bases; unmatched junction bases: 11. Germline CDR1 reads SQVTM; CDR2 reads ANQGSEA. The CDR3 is CSVRGGGEGYEQYF. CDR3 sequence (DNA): TGCAGCGTCCGTGGCGGGGGTGAGGGCTACGAGCAGTACTTC.

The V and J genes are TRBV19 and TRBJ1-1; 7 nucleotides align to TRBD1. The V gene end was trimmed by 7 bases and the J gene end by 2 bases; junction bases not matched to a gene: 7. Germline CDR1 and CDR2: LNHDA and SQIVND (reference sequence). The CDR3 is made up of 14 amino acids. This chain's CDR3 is CASKTGTANTEAFF. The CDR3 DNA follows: TGTGCCAGTAAAACCGGGACAGCAAACACTGAAGCTTTCTTT.

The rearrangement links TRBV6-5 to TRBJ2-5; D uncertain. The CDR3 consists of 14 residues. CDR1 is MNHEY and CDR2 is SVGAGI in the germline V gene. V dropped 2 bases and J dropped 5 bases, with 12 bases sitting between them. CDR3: CASSYRPSLETQYF. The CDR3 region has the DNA TGTGCCAGCAGTTACCGCCCGAGCCTGGAGACCCAGTACTTC.